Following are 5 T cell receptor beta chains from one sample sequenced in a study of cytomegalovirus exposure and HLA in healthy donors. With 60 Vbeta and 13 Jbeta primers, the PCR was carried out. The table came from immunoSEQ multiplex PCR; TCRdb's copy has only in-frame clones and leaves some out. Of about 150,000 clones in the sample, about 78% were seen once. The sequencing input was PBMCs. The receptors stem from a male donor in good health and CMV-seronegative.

CDR3 region: CASSLQGSGANVLTF. For the CDR3, the DNA is TGTGCCAGCAGTTTACAGGGCTCTGGGGCCAACGTCCTGACTTTC. V usage is TRBV6-5 and J usage is TRBJ2-6, with D perhaps TRBD1 (6 bases). This CDR3 has 15 amino acids. CDR1 and CDR2 from the germline V gene are MNHEY and SVGAGI. V was cut by 4 bases and J by 0 bases, with 7 bases left in between.

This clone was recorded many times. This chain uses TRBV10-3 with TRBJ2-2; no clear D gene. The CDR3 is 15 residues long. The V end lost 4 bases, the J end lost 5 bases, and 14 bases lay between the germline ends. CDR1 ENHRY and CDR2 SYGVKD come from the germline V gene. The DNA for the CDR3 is TGTGCCATCAGTGCTGGAACTACGTATACCGGGGAGCTGTTTTTT. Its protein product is CAISAGTTYTGELFF.

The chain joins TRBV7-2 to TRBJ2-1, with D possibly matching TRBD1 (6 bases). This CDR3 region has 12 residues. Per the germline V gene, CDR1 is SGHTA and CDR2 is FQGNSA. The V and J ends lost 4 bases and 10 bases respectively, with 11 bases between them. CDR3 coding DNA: TGTGCCAGCAGCTCGGACAGTCGGGAGCAGTTCTTC. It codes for CASSSDSREQFF.

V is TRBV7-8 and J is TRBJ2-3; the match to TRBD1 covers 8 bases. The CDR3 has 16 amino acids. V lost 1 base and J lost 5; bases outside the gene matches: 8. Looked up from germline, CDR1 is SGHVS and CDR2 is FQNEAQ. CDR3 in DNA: TGTGCCAGCAGCTTAGGGGCAGGGGGCTTGGGAGATACGCAGTATTTT. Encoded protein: CASSLGAGGLGDTQYF. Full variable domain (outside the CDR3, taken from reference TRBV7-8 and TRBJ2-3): GAGVSQSPRYKVAKRGQDVALRCDPISGHVSLFWYQQALGQGPEFLTYFQNEAQLDKSGLPSDRFFAERPEGSVSTLKIQRTQQEDSAVYLCASSLGAGGLGDTQYFGPGTRLTVL.

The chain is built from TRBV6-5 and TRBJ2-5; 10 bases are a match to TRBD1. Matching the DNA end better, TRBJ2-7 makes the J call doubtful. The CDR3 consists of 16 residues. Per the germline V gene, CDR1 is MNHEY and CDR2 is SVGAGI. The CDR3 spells CASSFQPGQGSYEQYF. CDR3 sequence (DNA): TGTGCCAGCAGTTTCCAACCGGGACAGGGGAGTTACGAGCAGTACTTC.